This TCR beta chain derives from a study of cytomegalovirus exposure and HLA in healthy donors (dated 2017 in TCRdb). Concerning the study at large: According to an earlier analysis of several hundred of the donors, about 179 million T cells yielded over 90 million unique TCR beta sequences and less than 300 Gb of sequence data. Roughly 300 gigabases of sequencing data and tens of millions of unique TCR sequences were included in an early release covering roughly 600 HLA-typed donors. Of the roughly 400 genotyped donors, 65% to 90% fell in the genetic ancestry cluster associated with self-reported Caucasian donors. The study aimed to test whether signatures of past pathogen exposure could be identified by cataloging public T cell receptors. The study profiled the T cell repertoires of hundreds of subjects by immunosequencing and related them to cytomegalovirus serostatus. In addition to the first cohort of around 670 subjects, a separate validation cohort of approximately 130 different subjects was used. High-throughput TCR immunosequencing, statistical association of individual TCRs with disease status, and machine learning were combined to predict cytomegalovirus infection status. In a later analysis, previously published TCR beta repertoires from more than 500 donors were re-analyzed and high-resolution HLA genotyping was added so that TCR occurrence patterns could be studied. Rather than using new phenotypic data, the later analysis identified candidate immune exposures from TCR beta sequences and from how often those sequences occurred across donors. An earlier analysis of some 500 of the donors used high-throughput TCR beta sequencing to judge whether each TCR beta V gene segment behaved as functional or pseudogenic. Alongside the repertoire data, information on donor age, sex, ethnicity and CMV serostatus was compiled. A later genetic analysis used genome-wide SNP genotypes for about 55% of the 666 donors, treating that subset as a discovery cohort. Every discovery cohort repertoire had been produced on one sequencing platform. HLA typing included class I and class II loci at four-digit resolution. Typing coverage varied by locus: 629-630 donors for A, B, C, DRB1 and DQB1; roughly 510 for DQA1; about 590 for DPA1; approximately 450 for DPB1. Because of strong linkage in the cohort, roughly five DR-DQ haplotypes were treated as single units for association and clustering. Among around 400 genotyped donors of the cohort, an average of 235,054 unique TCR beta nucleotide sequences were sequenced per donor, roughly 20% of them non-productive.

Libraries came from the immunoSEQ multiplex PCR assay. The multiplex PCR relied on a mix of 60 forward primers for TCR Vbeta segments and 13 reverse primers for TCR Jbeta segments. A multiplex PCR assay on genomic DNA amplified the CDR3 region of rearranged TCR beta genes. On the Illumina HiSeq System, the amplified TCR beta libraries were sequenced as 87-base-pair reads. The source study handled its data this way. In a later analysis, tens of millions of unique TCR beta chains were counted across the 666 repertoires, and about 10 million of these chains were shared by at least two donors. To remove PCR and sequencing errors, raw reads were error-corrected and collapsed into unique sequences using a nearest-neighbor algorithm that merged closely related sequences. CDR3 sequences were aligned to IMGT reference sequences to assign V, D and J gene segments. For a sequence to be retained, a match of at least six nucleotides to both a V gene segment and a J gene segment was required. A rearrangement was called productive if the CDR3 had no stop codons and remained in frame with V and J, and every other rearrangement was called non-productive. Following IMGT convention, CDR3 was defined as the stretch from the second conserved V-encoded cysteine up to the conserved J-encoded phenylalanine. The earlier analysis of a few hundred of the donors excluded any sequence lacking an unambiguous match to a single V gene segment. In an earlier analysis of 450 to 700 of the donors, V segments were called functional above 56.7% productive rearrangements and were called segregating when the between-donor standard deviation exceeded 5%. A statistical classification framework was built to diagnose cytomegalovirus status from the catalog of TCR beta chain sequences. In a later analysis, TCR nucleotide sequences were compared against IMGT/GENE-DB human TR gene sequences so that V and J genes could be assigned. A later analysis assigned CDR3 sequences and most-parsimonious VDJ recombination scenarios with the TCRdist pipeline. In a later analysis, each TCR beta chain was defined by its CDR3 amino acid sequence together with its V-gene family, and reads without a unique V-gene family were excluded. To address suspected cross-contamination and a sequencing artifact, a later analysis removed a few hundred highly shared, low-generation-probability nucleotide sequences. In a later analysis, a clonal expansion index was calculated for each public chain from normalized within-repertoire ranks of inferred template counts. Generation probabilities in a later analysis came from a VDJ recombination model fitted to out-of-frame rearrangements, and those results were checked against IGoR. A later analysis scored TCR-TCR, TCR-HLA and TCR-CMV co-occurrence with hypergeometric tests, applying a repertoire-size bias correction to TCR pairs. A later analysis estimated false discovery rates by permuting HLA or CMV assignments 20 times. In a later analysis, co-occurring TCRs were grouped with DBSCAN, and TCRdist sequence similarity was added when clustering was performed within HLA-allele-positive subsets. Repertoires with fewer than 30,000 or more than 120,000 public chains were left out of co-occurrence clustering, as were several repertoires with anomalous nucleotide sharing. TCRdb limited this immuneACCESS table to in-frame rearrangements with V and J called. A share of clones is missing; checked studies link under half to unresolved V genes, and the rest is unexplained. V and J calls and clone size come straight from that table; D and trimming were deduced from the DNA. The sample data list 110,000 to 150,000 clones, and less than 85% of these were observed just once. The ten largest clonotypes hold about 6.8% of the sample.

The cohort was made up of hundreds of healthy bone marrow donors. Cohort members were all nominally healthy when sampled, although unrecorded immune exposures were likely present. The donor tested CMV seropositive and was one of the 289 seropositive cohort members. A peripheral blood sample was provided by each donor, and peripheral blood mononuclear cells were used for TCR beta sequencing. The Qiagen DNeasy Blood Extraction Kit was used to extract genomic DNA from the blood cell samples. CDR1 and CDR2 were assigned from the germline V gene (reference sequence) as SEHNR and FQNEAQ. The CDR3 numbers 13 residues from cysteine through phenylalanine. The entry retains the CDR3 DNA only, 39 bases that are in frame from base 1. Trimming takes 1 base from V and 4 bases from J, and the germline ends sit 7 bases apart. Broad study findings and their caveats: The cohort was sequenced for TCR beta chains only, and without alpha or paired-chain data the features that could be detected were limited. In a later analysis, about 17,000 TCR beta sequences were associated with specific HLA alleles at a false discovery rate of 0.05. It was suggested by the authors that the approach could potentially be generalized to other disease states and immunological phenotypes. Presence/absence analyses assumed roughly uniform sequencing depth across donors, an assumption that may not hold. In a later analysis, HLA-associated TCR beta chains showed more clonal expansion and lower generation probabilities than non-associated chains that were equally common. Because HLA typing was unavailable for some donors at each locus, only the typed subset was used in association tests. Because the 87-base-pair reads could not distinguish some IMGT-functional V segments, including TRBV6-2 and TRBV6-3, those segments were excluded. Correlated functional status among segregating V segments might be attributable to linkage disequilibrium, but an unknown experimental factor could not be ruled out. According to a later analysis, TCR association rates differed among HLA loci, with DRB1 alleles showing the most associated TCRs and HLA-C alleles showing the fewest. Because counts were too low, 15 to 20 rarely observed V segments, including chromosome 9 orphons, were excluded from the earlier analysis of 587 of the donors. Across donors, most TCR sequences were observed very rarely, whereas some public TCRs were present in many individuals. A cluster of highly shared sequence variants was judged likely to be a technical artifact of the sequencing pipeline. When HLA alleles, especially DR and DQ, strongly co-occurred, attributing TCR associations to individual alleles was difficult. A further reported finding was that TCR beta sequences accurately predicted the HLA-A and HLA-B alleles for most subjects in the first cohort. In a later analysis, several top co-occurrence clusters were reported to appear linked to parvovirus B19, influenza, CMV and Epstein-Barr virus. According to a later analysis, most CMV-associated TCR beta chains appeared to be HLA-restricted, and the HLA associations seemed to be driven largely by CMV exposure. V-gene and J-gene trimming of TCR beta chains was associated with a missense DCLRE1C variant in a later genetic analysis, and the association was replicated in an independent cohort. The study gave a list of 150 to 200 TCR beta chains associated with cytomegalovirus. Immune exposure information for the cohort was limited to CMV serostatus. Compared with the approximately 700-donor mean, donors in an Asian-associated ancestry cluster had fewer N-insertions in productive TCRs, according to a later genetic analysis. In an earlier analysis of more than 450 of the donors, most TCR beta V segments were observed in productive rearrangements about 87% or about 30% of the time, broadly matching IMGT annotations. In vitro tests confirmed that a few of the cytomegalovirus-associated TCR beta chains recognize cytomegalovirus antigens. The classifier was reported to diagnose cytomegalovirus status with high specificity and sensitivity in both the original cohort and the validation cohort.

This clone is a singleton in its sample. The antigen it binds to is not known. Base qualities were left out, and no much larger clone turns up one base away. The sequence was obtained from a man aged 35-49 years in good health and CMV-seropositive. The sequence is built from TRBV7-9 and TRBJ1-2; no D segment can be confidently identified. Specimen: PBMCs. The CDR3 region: CASSLVGGYGYTF. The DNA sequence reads TGTGCCAGCAGCTTAGTTGGCGGCTATGGCTACACCTTC.